A single sample gave rise to the 25 T cell receptor beta chains below, sequenced in a study of blood T cell repertoires in COVID-19. Clones were read by immunoSEQ multiplex PCR, and TCRdb kept only the in-frame ones, dropping some. The sample holds about 110,000 clones, approximately 90% seen once. Sequencing used peripheral blood. Receptor source: a human donor in a cohort sampled during active COVID-19.

This chain connects TRBV7-6 to TRBJ2-7, with D perhaps TRBD2 (5 bases). The CDR3 covers 14 residues. V lost 4 bases, J lost 3 bases, and 13 bases lay in between. Looked up from germline, CDR1 is SGHVS and CDR2 is FNYEAQ. CDR3 protein: CASSSRSSGYEQYF. CDR3 bases: TGTGCCAGCAGCTCCCGATCCAGCGGCTACGAGCAGTACTTC.

J is TRBJ1-4 and V is TRBV3-1 (or the pseudogene TRBV3-2); D perhaps matches TRBD1 (5 bases). This CDR3 comprises 17 residues. Trimming left V 1 base short and J 8 bases short, with 20 bases between. Per germline, CDR1 LGHDT and CDR2 YNNKEL (reference sequence). The CDR3 nucleotides are TGTGCCAGCAGCCAAGCGAACAGGTTGGAAGTGAGGGAAAAACTGTTTTTT. This codes for CASSQANRLEVREKLFF.

Details on this clone: Other nucleotide sequences in the sample specify the same CDR3. The CDR3 nucleotides read TGTGCCAGCAGCTTAACAGGGGGATCTGGGGCCAACGTCCTGACTTTC. This sequence encodes CASSLTGGSGANVLTF. The chain recombines TRBV7-3 with TRBJ2-6, with a possible D match to TRBD1 (6 bases). Per germline, CDR1 SGHTA and CDR2 FQGTGA. This CDR3 is built from 16 residues. The germline V and J ends were trimmed by 0 bases and 1 base, with 7 bases remaining between them.

This chain connects TRBV4-2 to TRBJ2-1, with 12 bases fitting TRBD2. This CDR3 spans 16 amino acids. After removal of 0 bases from V and 8 bases from J, the junction contained 5 bases not matched to a gene. Germline CDR1 LGHNA, CDR2 YNFKEQ. CDR3 loop: CASSQELAGGWDEQFF. CDR3 sequence (DNA): TGTGCCAGCAGCCAAGAGCTAGCGGGAGGGTGGGATGAGCAGTTCTTC.

This clone was seen a few times. V is TRBV27 and J is TRBJ1-4; 8 bases agree with TRBD1. CDR1 and CDR2 from the germline V gene are MNHEY and SMNVEV (reference sequence). V shed 5 bases, J shed 8 bases, and the junction held 4 bases outside the gene matches. The CDR3 totals 13 residues. The CDR3 DNA follows: TGTGCCAGCAGTCGGACAGGGAACGAAAAACTGTTTTTT. Translated, it gives CASSRTGNEKLFF.

The rearrangement uses TRBV29-1 and TRBJ2-5; 9 bases line up with TRBD1. CDR1 and CDR2 (germline): SQVTM, ANQGSEA. V lost 7 bases and J lost 5; bases outside the gene matches: 8. The CDR3 covers 13 residues. Here the CDR3 reads CSASTGGGETQYF. CDR3 nucleotides: TGCAGCGCTTCGACAGGGGGAGGGGAGACCCAGTACTTC.

V usage is TRBV27 and J usage is TRBJ2-3; a weak D match, TRBD2 (5 bases). The CDR3 is 14 amino acids. Trimming took off 4 bases at V and 1 base at J, with 9 bases between the two ends. Germline CDR1 reads MNHEY; CDR2 reads SMNVEV (reference sequence). The CDR3 DNA sequence: TGTGCCAGCAGTTCCCGGACTGGCACAGATACGCAGTATTTT. Translating it yields CASSSRTGTDTQYF.

The V and J genes are TRBV7-3 and TRBJ2-1; D not certain. With 7 bases removed from V and 0 bases from J, the gap between germline ends came to 19 bases. The V gene's germline CDR1 is SGHTA and CDR2 FQGTGA. The CDR3 spans 17 residues. CDR3: CASILNVRSSSYNEQFF. The CDR3 nucleotides are TGTGCCAGCATCCTTAATGTACGGTCAAGCTCCTACAATGAGCAGTTCTTC.

This chain uses TRBV29-1 with TRBJ2-4; the match to TRBD1 covers 10 bases. This CDR3 contains 12 residues. V was clipped by 6 bases and J by 6 bases; unmatched bases: 2. The germline gives CDR1 SQVTM, CDR2 ANQGSEA. The CDR3 sequence is CSVWTGGNIQYF. The CDR3 DNA is TGCAGCGTATGGACAGGGGGAAACATTCAGTACTTC.

The chain joins TRBV29-1 to TRBJ1-4, with a possible D match to TRBD1 (5 bases). V was pared by 7 bases and J by 7 bases, with 19 bases between. Germline-derived CDR1 and CDR2 are SQVTM and ANQGSEA. This CDR3 has 14 amino acids. The CDR3 protein is CSARGAREGEKLFF. The CDR3 nucleotides are TGCAGCGCCCGAGGGGCTAGGGAGGGTGAAAAACTGTTTTTT. Complete variable domain (other parts from reference TRBV29-1 and TRBJ1-4): SAVISQKPSRDICQRGTSLTIQCQVDSQVTMMFWYRQQPGQSLTLIATANQGSEATYESGFVIDKFPISRPNLTFSTLTVSNMSPEDSSIYLCSARGAREGEKLFFGSGTQLSVL.

The rearrangement uses TRBV6-1 and TRBJ2-1; 9 nucleotides match TRBD2. Germline V gives CDR1 MNHNS, CDR2 SASEGT. The length of the CDR3 is 15 residues. Losses at the gene ends were 1 base for V and 7 bases for J; bases not matched to a gene: 5. CDR3 region: CASSEGLAGRNEQFF. DNA of the CDR3: TGTGCCAGCAGTGAAGGGCTAGCGGGGCGAAATGAGCAGTTCTTC.

The CDR3 DNA reads TGTGCCAGCAGGCCACAGGGTTACACCGGGGAGCTGTTTTTT. Encoded protein: CASRPQGYTGELFF. This chain connects TRBV6-6 to TRBJ2-2; D may be TRBD1 (6 bases). V lost 6 bases and J 3 bases, leaving 11 bases between the germline ends. Per the germline V gene, CDR1 is MNHNY and CDR2 is SVGAGI (reference sequence). The CDR3 is 14 residues long.

The chain combines TRBV7-9 with TRBJ1-6, with TRBD1 identical over 9 bases. From germline, CDR1 is SEHNR and CDR2 FQNEAQ (reference sequence). Trimming removed 4 bases from V and 7 bases from J; junction bases left unmatched: 8. This CDR3 contains 16 residues. This chain's CDR3 is CASSSPGTGRNSPLHF. Here the CDR3 DNA reads TGTGCCAGCAGCTCGCCCGGGACAGGGCGGAATTCACCCCTCCACTTT.

The chain combines TRBV25-1 with TRBJ1-5, with D hard to call. The CDR3 contains 14 residues. The ends were cut back, 2 bases at V and 7 bases at J, with 12 bases in the middle. Per the germline V gene, CDR1 is MGHDK and CDR2 is SYGVNS. Written as DNA, the CDR3 is TGTGCCAGCAGTGAAGCGGGGTTCGGACAGCCCCAGCATTTT. It translates to CASSEAGFGQPQHF. Supplemented by reference TRBV25-1 and TRBJ1-5, the full variable domain reads EADIYQTPRYLVIGTGKKITLECSQTMGHDKMYWYQQDPGMELHLIHYSYGVNSTEKGDLSSESTVSRIRTEHFPLTLESARPSHTSQYLCASSEAGFGQPQHFGDGTRLSIL.

This clone was observed a handful of times. The chain is built from TRBV7-9 and TRBJ2-7; 13 bases are a match to TRBD2. The CDR3 totals 16 residues. Trimming at V came to 4 bases and at J to 4 bases, leaving 7 bases not matched to a gene. Germline assignment: CDR1 SEHNR and CDR2 FQNEAQ (reference sequence). The CDR3 DNA is TGTGCCAGCAGCTCCGGCGGGACTAGCGGGAATTACGAGCAGTACTTC. It specifies CASSSGGTSGNYEQYF. The whole variable domain, remainder taken from reference TRBV7-9 and TRBJ2-7, is DTGVSQNPRHKITKRGQNVTFRCDPISEHNRLYWYRQTLGQGPEFLTYFQNEAQLEKSRLLSDRFSAERPKGSFSTLEIQRTEQGDSAMYLCASSSGGTSGNYEQYFGPGTRLTVT.

This sequence joins TRBV15 and TRBJ2-3; TRBD2 aligns across 10 bases. Unmatched junction bases numbered 3, after V lost 0 bases and J lost 3 bases. Germline V lookup: CDR1 LNHNV, CDR2 YYDKDF (reference sequence). The CDR3 totals 16 residues. The CDR3 region has the DNA TGTGCCACCAGCAGAGAATTGACTAGCGGGACAGATACGCAGTATTTT. Its translation: CATSRELTSGTDTQYF. Looking up the rest from reference TRBV15 and TRBJ2-3 gives the full variable domain: DAMVIQNPRYQVTQFGKPVTLSCSQTLNHNVMYWYQQKSSQAPKLLFHYYDKDFNNEADTPDNFQSRRPNTSFCFLDIRSPGLGDTAMYLCATSRELTSGTDTQYFGPGTRLTVL.

This chain links TRBV24-1 with TRBJ1-5; D not certain. The CDR3 extends over 14 amino acids. V lost 5 bases to trimming and J lost 4 bases, with 11 bases between them. Germline V gene sequence: CDR1 KGHDR, CDR2 SFDVKD. The DNA of the CDR3 is TGTGCCACCAGTGTGGCGGGCCTAAATCAGCCCCAGCATTTT. Protein sequence: CATSVAGLNQPQHF.

The CDR3 loop reads CASSSEGGYEQYF. CDR3 bases: TGTGCCAGCAGCTCCGAGGGAGGATACGAGCAGTACTTC. The chain carries TRBV5-4 and TRBJ2-7, with a tentative D call TRBD2 (6 bases). This CDR3 comprises 13 residues. V lost 3 bases and J lost 4, with 11 bases in between. CDR1 and CDR2 (germline): SGHNT, YYREEE (reference sequence).

The chain joins TRBV24-1 to TRBJ2-3; possibly TRBD2 for D (6 bases). The germline CDR1 and CDR2 sequences are KGHDR and SFDVKD. The CDR3 length is 15 residues. The V end lost 3 bases, the J end lost 2 bases, and 11 bases lay between the germline ends. The CDR3 spells CATSDRGDYTDTQYF. The CDR3 bases are TGTGCCACCAGTGATCGCGGGGATTACACAGATACGCAGTATTTT.

The chain is built from TRBV29-1 and TRBJ1-1; D remains unclear. CDR1 SQVTM and CDR2 ANQGSEA come from the germline V gene. The CDR3 loop spans 13 amino acids. Trimming left V 1 base short and J 0 bases short, with 6 bases between. CDR3: CSVEVGLNTEAFF. CDR3 sequence (DNA): TGCAGCGTTGAAGTTGGGCTGAACACTGAAGCTTTCTTT.

The rearrangement uses TRBV5-1 and TRBJ1-2; no clear D. From germline, CDR1 is SGHRS and CDR2 YFSETQ. The CDR3 runs 15 residues. The ends were cut back, 5 bases at V and 3 bases at J, with 17 bases in the middle. This chain's CDR3 is CASSFDNRRHYGYTF. The CDR3 DNA reads as TGCGCCAGCAGTTTTGACAACCGACGCCACTATGGCTACACCTTC. The full variable domain, in which reference TRBV5-1 and TRBJ1-2 provide the parts outside the CDR3, is KAGVTQTPRYLIKTRGQQVTLSCSPISGHRSVSWYQQTPGQGLQFLFEYFSETQRNKGNFPGRFSGRQFSNSRSEMNVSTLELGDSALYLCASSFDNRRHYGYTFGSGTRLTVV.

The chain uses TRBV5-4 and TRBJ1-2; 7 bases fit TRBD1. Trimming removed 2 bases from V and 4 bases from J; junction bases left unmatched: 5. The V gene's germline CDR1 is SGHNT and CDR2 YYREEE (reference sequence). The CDR3 sequence is 14 residues long. For the CDR3, the DNA is TGTGCCAGCAGCTTAGGGGGACAGATCTATGGCTACACCTTC. This codes for CASSLGGQIYGYTF.

This clone was seen only a few times. The gene calls are TRBV29-1 and TRBJ1-1; TRBD1 matches at 7 bases. V lost 5 bases, J lost 8 bases, and 11 bases stayed unmatched. Germline V gene data show CDR1 as SQVTM and CDR2 as ANQGSEA. The length of the CDR3 is 13 residues. DNA of the CDR3: TGCAGCGTTTTTGAAGACAGGGTAATCGAAGCTTTCTTT. Translated, it gives CSVFEDRVIEAFF.

V is TRBV10-1 and J is TRBJ2-5, with a tentative D call TRBD1 (7 bases). Trimming removed 3 bases from V and 5 bases from J, with 13 bases in between. From germline, CDR1 is WNHNN and CDR2 SYGVQD (reference sequence). This CDR3 comprises 14 residues. CDR3 nucleotide sequence: TGCGCCAGCAGTGATCGGGGGACAGAGGAGACCCAGTACTTC. Amino acids: CASSDRGTEETQYF.

The V gene is TRBV27, the J gene TRBJ2-1; 8 nucleotides match TRBD1. Trimming removed 5 bases from V and 8 bases from J; junction bases left unmatched: 5. Germline lookup yields CDR1 MNHEY and CDR2 SMNVEV (reference sequence). The CDR3 has 13 residues. CDR3 in amino acids: CASSRSGGHEQFF. CDR3 sequence (DNA): TGTGCCAGCAGTAGATCAGGGGGCCATGAGCAGTTCTTC.